This T cell receptor beta chain originates from a study of cytomegalovirus exposure and HLA in healthy donors. Study results and caveats: Upon later analysis, HLA-associated TCR beta chains proved more clonally expanded than other, equally common chains. A classifier reportedly called cytomegalovirus status with high sensitivity and specificity. Confirmation in vitro established that a few CMV-associated chains were specific for CMV antigens.

Points on this clone: Its matching antigen is unknown.

Germline V gene sequence: CDR1 MNHEY, CDR2 SVGAGI. There are 15 residues in the CDR3. The trim removed 6 bases at V and 1 base at J, leaving 6 bases unmatched. The PCR employed 60 Vbeta primers together with 13 Jbeta primers. Sequenced by immunoSEQ multiplex PCR; TCRdb stores in-frame clones only, minus some. The table lists about 190,000 clones, roughly 80% of them singletons. Healthy bone marrow donors made up the donor group. The source of this sequence is a woman aged 18-29 years in good health and CMV-seronegative. Sequenced sample: PBMCs. The chain has TRBV6-5 and TRBJ2-7; 10 bases agree with TRBD1. The chain's CDR3 is CASRATGGWSYEQYF. The CDR3, as DNA: TGTGCCAGCAGGGCGACAGGGGGCTGGTCCTACGAGCAGTACTTC.